A single sample is the source of the 8 T cell receptor beta chains below, sequenced in a study of CD8+ T cells in alopecia areata. As to treatment: oral pan-JAK inhibitor, 5-10 mg twice daily. cDNA reverse transcribed from extracted RNA served as the sequencing template. Clones were sequenced by immunoSEQ multiplex PCR, and TCRdb holds only the in-frame ones, with some missing. The table shows just over 150,000 clones, with approximately 65% occurring only once. Source: CD4+ T cells sorted from blood, taken at week 4, from a patient treated with tofacitinib. The receptors come from a human donor with alopecia areata.

By its share, this clone is medium-sized. The V gene is TRBV6-5, the J gene TRBJ1-6, with 8 bases fitting TRBD1. This CDR3 is 12 amino acids long. Trimming at V came to 8 bases and at J to 6 bases, leaving 0 bases not matched to a gene. Per the germline V gene, CDR1 is MNHEY and CDR2 is SVGAGI. The CDR3 region is CASGQGNSPLHF. The CDR3 coding sequence is TGTGCCAGCGGACAGGGTAATTCACCCCTCCACTTT.

The gene calls are TRBV29-1 and TRBJ2-1; 9 bases align to TRBD2. Germline V gene lookup returns CDR1 SQVTM and CDR2 ANQGSEA. V dropped 6 bases and J dropped 5; count of bases not matched to a gene: 11. The CDR3 consists of 15 residues. The DNA for the CDR3 is TGCAGCGTGTTGAAGAGCGGGGGGTCGGACAATGAGCAGTTCTTC. This translates into CSVLKSGGSDNEQFF.

The chain is built from TRBV29-1 and TRBJ1-1; TRBD1 matches at 9 bases. Germline loops: CDR1 SQVTM, CDR2 ANQGSEA. Trimming cost V 4 bases and J 3 bases; bases outside gene matches: 6. The CDR3 runs 14 residues. The CDR3 loop reads CSVGGTGRDTEAFF. In DNA, the CDR3 is TGCAGCGTTGGGGGGACAGGGAGGGACACTGAAGCTTTCTTT. The full variable domain, with the rest looked up from reference TRBV29-1 and TRBJ1-1, is SAVISQKPSRDICQRGTSLTIQCQVDSQVTMMFWYRQQPGQSLTLIATANQGSEATYESGFVIDKFPISRPNLTFSTLTVSNMSPEDSSIYLCSVGGTGRDTEAFFGQGTRLTVV.

The chain carries TRBV5-4 and TRBJ1-5; D is perhaps TRBD1 (6 bases). The CDR3 is made up of 14 amino acids. The germline CDR1 and CDR2 sequences are SGHNT and YYREEE (reference sequence). The V end lost 6 bases, the J end lost 3 bases, and 13 bases lay between the germline ends. The CDR3 DNA follows: TGTGCCAGCAACGTACAGGGAGACAATCAGCCCCAGCATTTT. Translated: CASNVQGDNQPQHF.

The CDR3 region is CATSSPRLAGPKETQYF. The CDR3 region has the DNA TGTGCCACCAGCAGCCCAAGACTAGCGGGTCCTAAAGAGACCCAGTACTTC. The rearrangement links TRBV15 to TRBJ2-5; TRBD2 matches 10 bases. There are 17 residues in the CDR3. The germline gives CDR1 LNHNV, CDR2 YYDKDF (reference sequence). Trimming took 3 bases from V and 3 from J; bases not matched to a gene: 10. Full variable domain (rest looked up from reference TRBV15 and TRBJ2-5): DAMVIQNPRYQVTQFGKPVTLSCSQTLNHNVMYWYQQKSSQAPKLLFHYYDKDFNNEADTPDNFQSRRPNTSFCFLDIRSPGLGDTAMYLCATSSPRLAGPKETQYFGPGTRLLVL.

This clone showed up just a few times. The chain joins TRBV30 to TRBJ2-2; 8 bases align to TRBD1. The CDR3 runs 15 residues. Germline CDR1 is GTSNPN and CDR2 is SVGIG (reference sequence). V was clipped by 2 bases and J by 5 bases; unmatched bases: 7. The CDR3 sequence is CAWSPGQGWTGELFF. In nucleotides, the CDR3 is TGTGCCTGGAGTCCCGGACAGGGTTGGACCGGGGAGCTGTTTTTT.

The chain has TRBV30 and TRBJ2-1; D is uncertain. Germline-derived CDR1 and CDR2 are GTSNPN and SVGIG (reference sequence). V lost 2 bases to trimming and J lost 5 bases, with 10 bases between them. This CDR3 spans 13 amino acids. CDR3 residues: CAWSPPKNNEQFF. The CDR3 DNA is TGTGCCTGGAGTCCCCCGAAGAACAATGAGCAGTTCTTC.

This clone appeared a few times. The V call is TRBV2, the J call TRBJ2-5; the D gene is possibly TRBD2 (5 bases). This CDR3 is built from 15 residues. Trimming took off 3 bases at V and 1 base at J, with 12 bases between the two ends. Germline-derived CDR1 and CDR2 are SNHLY and FYNNEI. CDR3: CASSDLASVQETQYF. The CDR3 bases are TGTGCCAGCAGTGATCTAGCATCGGTCCAAGAGACCCAGTACTTC.